This T cell receptor beta chain was sequenced during a study of radiation and T cells in renal cell carcinoma. As for time point: blood 2 weeks post-SBRT. Treatment in this sample: 15 Gy SBRT to primary tumor, nephrectomy 4 weeks later. Serial blood draws occurred at baseline and 2 and 4 weeks post-SBRT. CDR1 MDHEN and CDR2 SYDVKM come from the germline V gene. Trimming cost V 6 bases and J 9 bases; bases outside gene matches: 7. This CDR3 has 12 residues. Generated by immunoSEQ multiplex PCR, the TCRdb table keeps only in-frame clones and is missing some. The sample has roughly 130,000 clones; 70% to 90% are singletons.

V and J are TRBV28 and TRBJ1-1, with 7 bases that match TRBD1. This sequence originates from an older woman with renal cell carcinoma. The input for sequencing was blood, taken from a patient whose treatment included radiotherapy and nephrectomy. The CDR3 DNA follows: TGTGCCAGCAGGCCGGGACAGACCCAAGCTTTCTTT. Translation: CASRPGQTQAFF. The complete variable domain, with remaining parts taken from reference TRBV28 and TRBJ1-1, reads DVKVTQSSRYLVKRTGEKVFLECVQDMDHENMFWYRQDPGLGLRLIYFSYDVKMKEKGDIPEGYSVSREKKERFSLILESASTNQTSMYLCASRPGQTQAFFGQGTRLTVV.